Sequencing of this TCR beta chain was carried out in a study of blood T cell repertoires in COVID-19. Study information: PBMCs, B-cell-depleted T cells, or T cells were the source of the cDNA or gDNA that made up the material.

The CDR3 runs 12 residues. V was shortened by 2 bases and J by 9 bases, with 5 bases between the two germline ends. The V gene's germline CDR1 is MNHNS and CDR2 SASEGT. Source study methods: The authors estimated nucleated cell counts from reference gene primer amplification. Only in-frame clones appear in the TCRdb table, and some are missing; sequencing was by immunoSEQ multiplex PCR. V, J and clone size are those of that table, while D and trimming were read from the DNA. The table shows some 180,000 clones, with roughly 88% occurring only once. This sequence was found in a woman between 40 and 50 years old with COVID-19, enrolled during active disease. The chain uses TRBV6-1 and TRBJ1-6; D unclear. The specimen was peripheral blood. CDR3 bases: TGTGCCAGCAGTGAACTCGGTTCACCCCTCCACTTT. This sequence encodes CASSELGSPLHF.